The 31 T cell receptor beta chains listed next were all sequenced from one sample in a study of blood T cell repertoires in COVID-19. The protocol was immunoSEQ multiplex PCR, while the TCRdb copy is restricted to in-frame clones and leaves out a portion. The sample yields 490,000 or so clones, 75% to 90% seen once. The sample comprised PBMCs or T cells enriched from blood (not recorded which). The receptors come from a woman aged 55-69 years who had recovered from COVID-19.

V gene TRBV18 combines with J gene TRBJ1-5; 9 bases line up with TRBD1. CDR1 is KGHSH, CDR2 LQKENI, per germline. The CDR3 has 14 residues. The ends lost 6 bases at V and 7 bases at J; junction bases unmatched: 7. The CDR3 spells CASSQGQGEQPQHF. As DNA, the CDR3 is TGTGCCAGCTCGCAGGGACAGGGTGAACAGCCCCAGCATTTT.

The V call is TRBV4-1, the J call TRBJ2-4; TRBD1 matches 10 bases. The germline V gene has CDR1 MGHRA and CDR2 YSYEKL. The CDR3 consists of 14 residues. Trimming at V came to 4 bases and at J to 8 bases, leaving 5 bases not matched to a gene. The CDR3 is CASSRGQGIDIQYF. The DNA of the CDR3 is TGCGCCAGCAGCCGGGGACAGGGGATAGACATTCAGTACTTC.

The chain employs TRBV6-5 and TRBJ2-2, with a possible D match to TRBD1 (6 bases). Germline V gene lookup returns CDR1 MNHEY and CDR2 SVGAGI. The V and J ends lost 2 bases and 0 bases respectively, with 7 bases between them. There are 15 residues in the CDR3. The CDR3 loop reads CASSYEGANTGELFF. CDR3 nucleotides: TGTGCCAGCAGTTACGAGGGGGCGAACACCGGGGAGCTGTTTTTT.

The chain employs TRBV24-1 and TRBJ1-1; D is ambiguous. V lost 4 bases, J lost 10 bases, and 9 bases lay in between. In germline, CDR1 is KGHDR, CDR2 SFDVKD. The CDR3 contains 11 residues. The CDR3 nucleotides are TGTGCCACCAGTGAGGCGGGTTCAGCTTTCTTT. Protein product: CATSEAGSAFF.

This sequence joins TRBV10-3 and TRBJ1-4; TRBD1 might be the D (6 bases). The germline gives CDR1 ENHRY, CDR2 SYGVKD. V dropped 4 bases and J dropped 4 bases, with 19 bases sitting between them. This CDR3 contains 17 residues. CDR3 sequence (DNA): TGTGCCATCAGTGTCACCCCCGACAGGTCCCATAATGAAAAACTGTTTTTT. It codes for CAISVTPDRSHNEKLFF.

The V and J genes are TRBV2 and TRBJ1-1; D is perhaps TRBD1 (6 bases). Per germline, CDR1 SNHLY and CDR2 FYNNEI. This CDR3 region has 14 residues. V dropped 6 bases and J dropped 2 bases, with 13 bases sitting between them. The CDR3 nucleotides are TGTGCCAGCAGGGCCGGGACAACCAACACTGAAGCTTTCTTT. This encodes CASRAGTTNTEAFF.

V usage is TRBV5-1 and J usage is TRBJ2-3; 12 nucleotides match TRBD2. The germline gives CDR1 SGHRS, CDR2 YFSETQ. There are 16 residues in the CDR3. The V and J ends lost 1 base and 2 bases, in that order; junction bases with no gene match: 2. CDR3 region: CASSLTSGGLTDTQYF. DNA of the CDR3: TGCGCCAGCAGCTTGACTAGCGGGGGGCTCACAGATACGCAGTATTTT.

This chain connects TRBV6-5 to TRBJ1-5, with D unclear. The germline V and J ends were trimmed by 8 bases and 1 base, with 12 bases remaining between them. The CDR3 loop spans 14 amino acids. Germline CDR1 is MNHEY and CDR2 is SVGAGI. The CDR3 protein is CASGGYGSNQPQHF. Here the CDR3 DNA reads TGTGCCAGCGGAGGGTACGGGAGCAATCAGCCCCAGCATTTT.

The chain combines TRBV21-1 with TRBJ2-3; TRBD1, the table's D call, lacks a check against the DNA. TRBV21-1 is given as a pseudogene. CDR3 length: 18 residues. CDR3 coding DNA: TGTGCCAGCAGCAAGAAGGGGCCGGGACAGGGGTCCACAGATACGCAGTATTTT. Translating gives CASSKKGPGQGSTDTQYF.

The chain employs TRBV10-3 and TRBJ2-1, with TRBD2 as a possible D gene (7 bases). Trimming shortened V by 10 bases and J by 2 bases, and 12 bases separated the two germline ends. The CDR3 contains 13 residues. The germline V gene encodes CDR1 ENHRY and CDR2 SYGVKD. CDR3 DNA sequence: TGTGCCACTGGGGGGGCGCCCTACAATGAGCAGTTCTTC. As protein: CATGGAPYNEQFF.

The gene calls are TRBV4-1 and TRBJ1-2, with a possible D match to TRBD1 (6 bases). Deletions cut 0 bases from V and 3 bases from J, with 17 bases between. Germline V gene data show CDR1 as MGHRA and CDR2 as YSYEKL. CDR3 length equals 17 residues. The CDR3 is CASSQERGTWGYYGYTF. DNA for the CDR3: TGCGCCAGCAGCCAAGAAAGGGGGACGTGGGGCTACTATGGCTACACCTTC.

Details on this clone: This specimen includes other DNA sequences encoding the same CDR3. This chain joins TRBV6-2 or TRBV6-3 and TRBJ2-6; 7 bases match TRBD1. The CDR3 extends over 15 amino acids. The germline V gene has CDR1 MNHEY and CDR2 SVGEGT. Trimming removed 4 bases from V and 1 base from J; junction bases left unmatched: 1. The CDR3 loop is CASSSGGSGANVLTF. The CDR3 DNA reads as TGTGCCAGCAGTTCAGGGGGTTCTGGGGCCAACGTCCTGACTTTC.

This chain connects TRBV2 to TRBJ2-3, with D tentatively TRBD1 (5 bases). This CDR3 comprises 12 residues. Germline-derived CDR1 and CDR2 are SNHLY and FYNNEI. Trimming took 6 bases from V and 7 from J, leaving 11 bases between them. The CDR3 protein is CASSSGINTQYF. The CDR3, as DNA: TGTGCCAGCAGCTCAGGGATAAATACGCAGTATTTT.

This chain links TRBV10-2 with TRBJ2-4; maybe TRBD2 (5 bases). Germline assignment: CDR1 WSHSY and CDR2 SAAADI. The ends were cut back, 7 bases at V and 5 bases at J, with 18 bases in the middle. The CDR3 runs to 15 residues. CDR3 sequence reads: CASTATGIGQNIQYF. CDR3 bases: TGCGCCAGCACCGCCACGGGAATTGGGCAAAACATTCAGTACTTC.

This clone was detected only once. The rearrangement uses TRBV7-6 and TRBJ2-3; D unresolved. This CDR3 has 13 amino acids. Germline V CDR1 and CDR2: SGHVS, FNYEAQ. Between the trimmed V and J ends, which lost 3 bases and 3 bases, there was a span of 7 bases. The CDR3 region has the DNA TGTGCCAGCAGCTTGCGACTGACAGATACGCAGTATTTT. Its translation is CASSLRLTDTQYF.

The chain recombines TRBV18 with TRBJ2-6; maybe TRBD1 (6 bases). CDR1 is KGHSH and CDR2 is LQKENI in the germline V gene. The ends were cut back, 4 bases at V and 3 bases at J, with 10 bases in the middle. The length of the CDR3 is 15 residues. The CDR3 bases are TGTGCCAGCTCACTTCAGGGGAATGGGGCCAACGTCCTGACTTTC. It codes for CASSLQGNGANVLTF. The entire variable domain, with the rest obtained from reference TRBV18 and TRBJ2-6, is as follows: NAGVMQNPRHLVRRRGQEARLRCSPMKGHSHVYWYRQLPEEGLKFMVYLQKENIIDESGMPKERFSAEFPKEGPSILRIQQVVRGDSAAYFCASSLQGNGANVLTFGAGSRLTVL.

DNA for the CDR3: TGTGCCAGCAGTGCGTACAGGGGGCGGAATTCACCCCTCCACTTT. Residues: CASSAYRGRNSPLHF. The chain joins TRBV2 to TRBJ1-6, with 9 bases lining up with TRBD1. V dropped 4 bases and J dropped 7; count of bases not matched to a gene: 5. Per germline, CDR1 SNHLY and CDR2 FYNNEI. CDR3 length: 15 residues.

J is TRBJ2-7 and V is TRBV6-5; D might be TRBD1 (6 bases). Germline assignment: CDR1 MNHEY and CDR2 SVGAGI. With 6 bases removed from V and 3 bases from J, the gap between germline ends came to 9 bases. The CDR3 runs to 12 residues. CDR3 nucleotide sequence: TGTGCCAGCAGCTTACAGGGCTACGAGCAGTACGTC. Amino acids: CASSLQGYEQYV.

The genes are TRBV11-2 and TRBJ2-7; possible D gene TRBD2, 5 bases. The CDR3 consists of 14 residues. Germline V gene data show CDR1 as SGHAT and CDR2 as FQNNGV. V gave up 5 bases and J gave up 0 bases, with 11 bases separating them. CDR3 coding DNA: TGTGCCAGCAGCGGACTGACGGGCTCCTACGAGCAGTACGTC. It yields the protein CASSGLTGSYEQYV.

The V and J genes are TRBV19 and TRBJ2-5; a weak D match, TRBD2 (7 bases). Germline CDR1 and CDR2: LNHDA and SQIVND (reference sequence). The V end was cut by 5 bases, the J end by 6 bases, with 25 bases between. The CDR3 has 17 residues. The CDR3 DNA reads TGTGCCAGTAGTTTCCACTCGGGGGGCGCGGGTTTACAGACCCAGTACTTC. Its translation: CASSFHSGGAGLQTQYF.

The sample holds one count of this clone. The rearrangement joins TRBV11-2 to TRBJ2-1; 8 bases align to TRBD2. The CDR3 totals 15 residues. CDR1 SGHAT and CDR2 FQNNGV come from the germline V gene. Losses at the gene ends were 5 bases for V and 8 bases for J; bases not matched to a gene: 11. CDR3 DNA sequence: TGTGCCAGCAGCATCCCAGCTAGGCGGGGGGATGAGCAGTTCTTC. Protein sequence: CASSIPARRGDEQFF. The variable domain in full, with the rest retrieved from reference TRBV11-2 and TRBJ2-1, is EAGVAQSPRYKIIEKRQSVAFWCNPISGHATLYWYQQILGQGPKLLIQFQNNGVVDDSQLPKDRFSAERLKGVDSTLKIQPAKLEDSAVYLCASSIPARRGDEQFFGPGTRLTVL.

The chain is built from TRBV6-5 and TRBJ1-1; 7 bases line up with TRBD1. CDR1 and CDR2 from the germline V gene are MNHEY and SVGAGI. Trimming removed 5 bases from V and 9 bases from J; junction bases left unmatched: 6. The CDR3 sequence is 12 residues long. The CDR3 loop is CASSTRDSKAFF. In nucleotides, the CDR3 is TGTGCCAGCAGTACCCGGGACAGCAAAGCTTTCTTT.

The chain employs TRBV9 and TRBJ1-1; no reliable D call. V was pared by 4 bases and J by 3 bases, with 16 bases between. CDR1 and CDR2 (germline): SGDLS, YYNGEE. This CDR3 region has 15 residues. The CDR3 nucleotides read TGTGCCAGCAGCCGGCTAGTTGGTCCCGACACTGAAGCTTTCTTT. It encodes CASSRLVGPDTEAFF.

This chain connects TRBV5-1 to TRBJ2-3, with D possibly being TRBD1 (6 bases). Between the trimmed V and J ends, which lost 5 bases and 0 bases, there was a span of 13 bases. CDR3 size: 15 residues. Germline V CDR1 and CDR2: SGHRS, YFSETQ. The DNA of the CDR3 is TGCGCCAGCAGATCCCAGGGGTTAAGCACAGATACGCAGTATTTT. Translating it yields CASRSQGLSTDTQYF.

This clone appeared a single time. The chain links TRBV5-5 to TRBJ2-7; 8 bases are a match to TRBD2. This CDR3 comprises 18 residues. The V segment lost 1 base and the J segment 4 bases; nucleotides outside the gene matches: 16. Germline V gene sequence: CDR1 SGHKS, CDR2 YYEKEE (reference sequence). This CDR3 reads CASSLPDSSGTRRYEQYV. The CDR3 DNA sequence: TGTGCCAGCAGCTTGCCCGACAGTTCCGGGACTAGGAGGTACGAGCAGTACGTC.

The chain employs TRBV3-1 (or the pseudogene TRBV3-2) and TRBJ1-6; 8 nucleotides line up with TRBD1. Germline CDR1 reads LGHDT; CDR2 reads YNNKEL (reference sequence). There are 16 residues in the CDR3. Losses at the gene ends were 4 bases for V and 2 bases for J; bases not matched to a gene: 4. The CDR3 coding sequence is TGTGCCAGCAGCCTCAGGGGGCCGACCTATAATTCACCCCTCCACTTT. Protein sequence: CASSLRGPTYNSPLHF.

This clone came up once. The chain couples TRBV6-4 to TRBJ2-5, with a tentative D call TRBD1 (6 bases). Germline CDR1 and CDR2: MRHNA and SNTAGT. V lost 9 bases and J lost 4, with 15 bases in between. This CDR3 has 13 residues. CDR3 nucleotide sequence: TGTGCCAGAAACAGGGTTTTTAGAGAGACCCAGTACTTC. Encoded protein: CARNRVFRETQYF.

The chain joins TRBV11-2 to TRBJ2-2, with D possibly being TRBD2 (7 bases). CDR3 length: 16 amino acids. The ends were cut back, 0 bases at V and 5 bases at J, with 13 bases in the middle. Germline V gene data show CDR1 as SGHAT and CDR2 as FQNNGV. This CDR3 is CASSLDPGGPTGELFF. CDR3 coding DNA: TGTGCCAGCAGCTTAGATCCGGGGGGCCCAACCGGGGAGCTGTTTTTT.

The J gene is TRBJ1-2, the V gene TRBV21-1; the table assigns TRBD1, which was not confirmed against the DNA. TRBV21-1 counts as a pseudogene. There are 16 residues in the CDR3. The chain's CDR3 is CASSKMTGGERYGYTF. In DNA, the CDR3 is TGTGCCAGCAGCAAAATGACAGGGGGAGAAAGATATGGCTACACCTTC.

The chain is built from TRBV6-1 and TRBJ2-7, with no clear D. V gave up 1 base and J gave up 1 base, with 20 bases separating them. Germline CDR1 MNHNS, CDR2 SASEGT. This CDR3 contains 18 residues. Here the CDR3 DNA reads TGTGCCAGCAGTGAAGGGGTGAGAGGCCGCCCGATTTCCTACGAGCAGTACGTC. This codes for CASSEGVRGRPISYEQYV.

The chain carries TRBV15 and TRBJ1-5, with 9 bases lining up with TRBD1. V trimming: 1 base; J trimming: 3 bases; junction bases outside the gene matches: 4. The CDR3 is 16 amino acids. The V gene's germline CDR1 is LNHNV and CDR2 YYDKDF (reference sequence). CDR3 nucleotide sequence: TGTGCCACCAGCAGAGTGGGACAGGGACTCAATCAGCCCCAGCATTTT. Translating gives CATSRVGQGLNQPQHF.